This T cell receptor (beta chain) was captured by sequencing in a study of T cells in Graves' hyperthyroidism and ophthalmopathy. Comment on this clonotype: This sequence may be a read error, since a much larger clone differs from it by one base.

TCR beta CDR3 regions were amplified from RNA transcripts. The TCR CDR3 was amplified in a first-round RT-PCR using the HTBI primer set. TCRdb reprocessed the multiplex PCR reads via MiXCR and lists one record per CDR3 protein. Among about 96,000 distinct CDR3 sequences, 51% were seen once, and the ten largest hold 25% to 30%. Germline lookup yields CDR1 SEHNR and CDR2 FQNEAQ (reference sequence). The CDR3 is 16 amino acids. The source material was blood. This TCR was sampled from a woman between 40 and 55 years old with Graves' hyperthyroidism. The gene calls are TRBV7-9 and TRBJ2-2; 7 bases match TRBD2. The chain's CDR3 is CASLKGREVTSGELSF. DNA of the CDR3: TGTGCCAGCCTAAAGGGACGGGAGGTGACCTCCGGGGAGCTGTCTTTT. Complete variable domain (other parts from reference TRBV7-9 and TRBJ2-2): DTGVSQNPRHKITKRGQNVTFRCDPISEHNRLYWYRQTLGQGPEFLTYFQNEAQLEKSRLLSDRFSAERPKGSFSTLEIQRTEQGDSAMYLCASLKGREVTSGELSFGEGSRLTVL.